Listed here are 29 T cell receptor beta chains from one sample, sequenced in a study of Ad26.COV2.S vaccination and SARS-CoV-2 variants. Noted treatment: over 15 received Ad26.COV2.S at low or high dose, single or two shots; 5 received placebo; per-sample allocation not given. Following the first vaccine or placebo injection, samples were taken on day 63. TCRdb keeps only in-frame clones here, not all; method: immunoSEQ multiplex PCR. The sample lists 300,000 to 350,000 clones, roughly 86% occurring once. The sequencing here drew on peripheral blood, taken in a trial of Ad26.COV2.S vaccine versus placebo. The origin of the receptors is a person aged 18-65 years who received the Ad26.COV2.S COVID-19 vaccine or a placebo.

This rearrangement joins TRBV9 to TRBJ2-1, with 12 nucleotides matching TRBD2. With V trimmed by 3 bases and J by 5 bases, 3 bases remained unmatched. This CDR3 comprises 15 residues. Germline CDR1 reads SGDLS; CDR2 reads YYNGEE. Here the CDR3 DNA reads TGTGCCAGCAGCGCACCTAGCGGGGGGGACAATGAGCAGTTCTTC. Translating gives CASSAPSGGDNEQFF.

The V and J genes are TRBV29-1 and TRBJ1-1, with a weak D call TRBD1 (5 bases). V was pared by 3 bases and J by 4 bases, with 18 bases between. Germline assignment: CDR1 SQVTM and CDR2 ANQGSEA. The length of the CDR3 is 15 residues. The CDR3 DNA sequence: TGCAGCGTTGACGGGCAGGGAGGTTTTGGCACTGAAGCTTTCTTT. It encodes CSVDGQGGFGTEAFF.

This chain connects TRBV18 to TRBJ2-5, with no clear D. The CDR3 consists of 13 residues. V was clipped by 3 bases and J by 0 bases, with 5 bases between them. CDR1 is KGHSH, CDR2 LQKENI, per germline. This CDR3 is CASSPMYQETQYF. The CDR3 nucleotides read TGTGCCAGCTCACCTATGTACCAAGAGACCCAGTACTTC.

CDR3 protein: CASSQGKSYNEQFF. The CDR3 DNA is TGTGCCAGCAGCCAGGGGAAGTCCTACAATGAGCAGTTCTTC. The chain has TRBV5-4 and TRBJ2-1; possibly TRBD1 for D (6 bases). Trimming stripped 4 bases from V and 1 base from J, with 9 bases between. The CDR3 has 14 residues. In germline, CDR1 is SGHNT, CDR2 YYREEE (reference sequence).

The V call is TRBV18, the J call TRBJ2-7; D remains unclear. Germline CDR1 KGHSH, CDR2 LQKENI. The CDR3 covers 13 residues. Trimming removed 1 base at V and 2 bases at J, with 6 bases between. CDR3 DNA sequence: TGTGCCAGCTCACCACTTATTACCTACGAGCAGTACTTC. Its translation is CASSPLITYEQYF.

For this clone: This same CDR3 is encoded by further DNA sequences in the sample. The V and J genes are TRBV5-1 and TRBJ1-1, with 8 bases identical to TRBD1. Germline CDR1 reads SGHRS; CDR2 reads YFSETQ. This CDR3 contains 14 residues. V trimming: 0 bases; J trimming: 5 bases; junction bases outside the gene matches: 3. The CDR3 reads CASSLDRGATEAFF. CDR3 bases: TGCGCCAGCAGCTTGGACAGGGGGGCTACTGAAGCTTTCTTT. The whole variable domain, filled in from reference TRBV5-1 and TRBJ1-1, reads KAGVTQTPRYLIKTRGQQVTLSCSPISGHRSVSWYQQTPGQGLQFLFEYFSETQRNKGNFPGRFSGRQFSNSRSEMNVSTLELGDSALYLCASSLDRGATEAFFGQGTRLTVV.

V and J are TRBV7-2 and TRBJ1-2, with D uncertain. This CDR3 is 13 amino acids long. The V and J ends lost 2 bases and 7 bases respectively, with 11 bases between them. The V gene's germline CDR1 is SGHTA and CDR2 FQGNSA. The CDR3 region is CASSLSVEGGYTF. The CDR3 coding sequence is TGTGCCAGCAGCTTAAGTGTTGAGGGTGGCTACACCTTC. Variable domain in full (rest from reference TRBV7-2 and TRBJ1-2): GAGVSQSPSNKVTEKGKDVELRCDPISGHTALYWYRQSLGQGLEFLIYFQGNSAPDKSGLPSDRFSAERTGGSVSTLTIQRTQQEDSAVYLCASSLSVEGGYTFGSGTRLTVV.

The chain is built from TRBV6-6 and TRBJ1-1, with D maybe TRBD1 (5 bases). This CDR3 comprises 14 residues. Germline V CDR1 and CDR2: MNHNY, SVGAGI (reference sequence). Trimming removed 6 bases at V and 1 base at J, with 12 bases between. The CDR3 nucleotides are TGTGCCAGCAGACCCCCCAGGGAGAACACTGAAGCTTTCTTT. This translates into CASRPPRENTEAFF.

The V and J genes are TRBV19 and TRBJ2-1; TRBD1 matches at 7 bases. The V gene's germline CDR1 is LNHDA and CDR2 SQIVND (reference sequence). This CDR3 is built from 17 residues. Trimming cost V 4 bases and J 0 bases; bases outside gene matches: 9. The CDR3 DNA is TGTGCCAGTAGTACAGGGGGACCTCTGAGCTCCTACAATGAGCAGTTCTTC. Its translation is CASSTGGPLSSYNEQFF.

The chain employs TRBV30 and TRBJ2-7; 7 positions agree with TRBD1. The germline V gene has CDR1 GTSNPN and CDR2 SVGIG (reference sequence). The J segment lost 3 bases and the V segment lost 0 bases, leaving 5 bases of the junction unmatched. This CDR3 spans 14 amino acids. CDR3 region: CAWSVIAGGYEQYF. The CDR3 coding sequence is TGTGCCTGGAGTGTGATTGCAGGGGGCTACGAGCAGTACTTC.

V usage is TRBV9 and J usage is TRBJ1-5; TRBD1 matches 7 bases. This CDR3 comprises 15 residues. CDR1 SGDLS and CDR2 YYNGEE come from the germline V gene. V trimming: 3 bases; J trimming: 0 bases; junction bases outside the gene matches: 3. The CDR3 DNA is TGTGCCAGCAGCGAGACAGGGTATAGCAATCAGCCCCAGCATTTT. Translating gives CASSETGYSNQPQHF.

The sample holds one count of this clone. The chain employs TRBV5-1 and TRBJ2-5, with D hard to call. The germline CDR1 and CDR2 sequences are SGHRS and YFSETQ. Trimming shortened V by 1 base and J by 3 bases, and 13 bases separated the two germline ends. The CDR3 contains 15 residues. In DNA, the CDR3 is TGCGCCAGCAGCTTGTATGGCGGTCTTGAAGAGACCCAGTACTTC. Its protein is CASSLYGGLEETQYF. The entire variable domain, with the rest obtained from reference TRBV5-1 and TRBJ2-5, is as follows: KAGVTQTPRYLIKTRGQQVTLSCSPISGHRSVSWYQQTPGQGLQFLFEYFSETQRNKGNFPGRFSGRQFSNSRSEMNVSTLELGDSALYLCASSLYGGLEETQYFGPGTRLLVL.

The rearrangement joins TRBV7-2 to TRBJ1-2; D is ambiguous. Per the germline V gene, CDR1 is SGHTA and CDR2 is FQGNSA. This CDR3 region has 13 residues. V lost 2 bases and J lost 4, with 8 bases in between. The CDR3 protein is CASSLTGSYGYTF. In DNA form, the CDR3 reads TGTGCCAGCAGCTTAACCGGTAGCTATGGCTACACCTTC.

The chain uses TRBV7-2 and TRBJ2-3, with 14 bases identical to TRBD2. The CDR3 sequence is 18 residues long. The V and J ends lost 4 bases and 6 bases, in that order; junction bases with no gene match: 12. CDR1 SGHTA and CDR2 FQGNSA come from the germline V gene. CDR3 nucleotide sequence: TGTGCCAGCAGCTCCCCACCGGGACTAGCGGGGGCACATGATACGCAGTATTTT. This translates into CASSSPPGLAGAHDTQYF. Drawing the rest from reference TRBV7-2 and TRBJ2-3, the complete variable domain is GAGVSQSPSNKVTEKGKDVELRCDPISGHTALYWYRQSLGQGLEFLIYFQGNSAPDKSGLPSDRFSAERTGGSVSTLTIQRTQQEDSAVYLCASSSPPGLAGAHDTQYFGPGTRLTVL.

The chain is built from TRBV25-1 and TRBJ1-2; D gene uncertain. Trimming removed 3 bases at V and 0 bases at J, with 11 bases between. There are 15 residues in the CDR3. CDR1 MGHDK and CDR2 SYGVNS come from the germline V gene. DNA of the CDR3: TGTGCCAGCAGTGATTTCTCACCATCTAACTATGGCTACACCTTC. Translation gives CASSDFSPSNYGYTF.

This clone has only one observation. This chain links TRBV7-2 with TRBJ2-5; D is uncertain. Germline CDR1 SGHTA, CDR2 FQGNSA. The CDR3 consists of 12 residues. V was pared by 5 bases and J by 5 bases, with 9 bases between. The chain's CDR3 is CASSNLLETQYF. The CDR3 DNA sequence: TGTGCCAGCAGCAACCTTCTTGAGACCCAGTACTTC.

This clone was counted a single time. CDR3 residues: CASSFPYYGYTF. The CDR3 DNA reads as TGTGCCAGCAGCTTCCCCTACTATGGCTACACCTTC. The genes are TRBV11-2 and TRBJ1-2; D uncertain. With 3 bases removed from V and 3 bases from J, the gap between germline ends came to 5 bases. The CDR3 is made up of 12 amino acids. CDR1 and CDR2 from the germline V gene are SGHAT and FQNNGV. Complete variable domain (other parts from reference TRBV11-2 and TRBJ1-2): EAGVAQSPRYKIIEKRQSVAFWCNPISGHATLYWYQQILGQGPKLLIQFQNNGVVDDSQLPKDRFSAERLKGVDSTLKIQPAKLEDSAVYLCASSFPYYGYTFGSGTRLTVV.

This chain uses TRBV7-2 with TRBJ2-2, with 9 positions matching TRBD1. Germline V CDR1 and CDR2: SGHTA, FQGNSA. Trimming cost V 3 bases and J 1 base; bases outside gene matches: 3. The CDR3 spans 16 residues. In nucleotides, the CDR3 is TGTGCCAGCAGCTTGCGGGGACAGGGGAACACCGGGGAGCTGTTTTTT. Its translation: CASSLRGQGNTGELFF. Full variable domain (outside the CDR3, taken from reference TRBV7-2 and TRBJ2-2): GAGVSQSPSNKVTEKGKDVELRCDPISGHTALYWYRQSLGQGLEFLIYFQGNSAPDKSGLPSDRFSAERTGGSVSTLTIQRTQQEDSAVYLCASSLRGQGNTGELFFGEGSRLTVL.

V and J are TRBV5-4 and TRBJ2-7, with 7 positions matching TRBD2. Germline-derived CDR1 and CDR2 are SGHNT and YYREEE (reference sequence). The CDR3 length is 14 residues. The trim removed 1 base at V and 4 bases at J, leaving 5 bases unmatched. The CDR3 DNA reads as TGTGCCAGCAGCTTGCGCGGGGGTCTTTACGAGCAGTACTTC. Translation: CASSLRGGLYEQYF.

DNA of the CDR3: TGTGCCAGTGGGCCAGGACAGGGCGTCTCCGGCTACACCTTC. Amino acid sequence: CASGPGQGVSGYTF. The chain recombines TRBV19 with TRBJ1-2, with 8 bases lining up with TRBD1. The CDR3 loop spans 14 amino acids. Per germline, CDR1 LNHDA and CDR2 SQIVND (reference sequence). V gave up 8 bases and J gave up 8 bases; unmatched junction bases: 13.

This clone occurred once. Written as DNA, the CDR3 is TGTGCCAGCAGCGCTAGGGGGAGCGGCACTGAAGCTTTCTTT. This encodes CASSARGSGTEAFF. The chain recombines TRBV11-3 with TRBJ1-1, with a tentative D call TRBD1 (6 bases). The germline CDR1 and CDR2 sequences are SGHNT and YENEEA. The CDR3 spans 14 residues. The V gene lost 5 bases and the J gene lost 4 bases, with 14 bases spanning the gap.

This rearrangement joins TRBV11-2 to TRBJ2-5; D is possibly TRBD1 (6 bases). Germline V CDR1 and CDR2: SGHAT, FQNNGV. Between the trimmed V and J ends, which lost 2 bases and 5 bases, there was a span of 15 bases. The CDR3 is 15 residues long. CDR3 protein: CASSLLPGAGETQYF. The CDR3 DNA follows: TGTGCCAGCAGCTTATTACCAGGGGCAGGGGAGACCCAGTACTTC.

This sequence joins TRBV19 and TRBJ2-5, with 7 bases identical to TRBD1. Germline values: CDR1 LNHDA, CDR2 SQIVND (reference sequence). The CDR3 spans 13 residues. J was trimmed by 7 bases and V by 3 bases; bases with no gene match: 5. DNA of the CDR3: TGTGCCAGTAGTATGGACAGGACGGGGACCCAGTACTTC. Residues: CASSMDRTGTQYF.

The chain is built from TRBV15 and TRBJ2-5; 7 bases agree with TRBD1. The CDR3 consists of 18 residues. Germline V gene sequence: CDR1 LNHNV, CDR2 YYDKDF (reference sequence). Trimming cost V 1 base and J 0 bases; bases outside gene matches: 11. CDR3 sequence (DNA): TGTGCCACCAGCAGAGTAAGGAGGTCAGGGGGAGACCAAGAGACCCAGTACTTC. It translates to CATSRVRRSGGDQETQYF.

The chain has TRBV9 and TRBJ1-1, with D hard to call. V was clipped by 7 bases and J by 0 bases, with 7 bases between them. Germline assignment: CDR1 SGDLS and CDR2 YYNGEE. CDR3 length: 12 amino acids. The CDR3 sequence: CASSAVNTEAFF. In nucleotides, the CDR3 is TGTGCCAGCTCGGCGGTGAACACTGAAGCTTTCTTT. The variable domain in full, completed from reference TRBV9 and TRBJ1-1, reads DSGVTQTPKHLITATGQRVTLRCSPRSGDLSVYWYQQSLDQGLQFLIQYYNGEERAKGNILERFSAQQFPDLHSELNLSSLELGDSALYFCASSAVNTEAFFGQGTRLTVV.

This chain uses TRBV5-4 with TRBJ1-1, with D unresolved. The V gene lost 1 base and the J gene lost 3 bases, with 7 bases spanning the gap. The CDR3 extends over 13 amino acids. CDR1 SGHNT and CDR2 YYREEE come from the germline V gene (reference sequence). CDR3 DNA: TGTGCCAGCAGCTTGATGCGGGACACTGAAGCTTTCTTT. Amino acids: CASSLMRDTEAFF. Variable domain in full (rest from reference TRBV5-4 and TRBJ1-1): ETGVTQSPTHLIKTRGQQVTLRCSSQSGHNTVSWYQQALGQGPQFIFQYYREEENGRGNFPPRFSGLQFPNYSSELNVNALELDDSALYLCASSLMRDTEAFFGQGTRLTVV.

The rearrangement uses TRBV9 and TRBJ2-1, with 9 bases aligning to TRBD1. Per the germline V gene, CDR1 is SGDLS and CDR2 is YYNGEE. The CDR3 length is 16 residues. Losses at the gene ends were 3 bases for V and 6 bases for J; bases not matched to a gene: 10. In DNA form, the CDR3 reads TGTGCCAGCAGCGAGGCCCGGGACAGGGTCCCCAATGAGCAGTTCTTC. Translated: CASSEARDRVPNEQFF.

This clone appeared a few times. This rearrangement joins TRBV18 to TRBJ1-6, with D unclear. The germline V gene has CDR1 KGHSH and CDR2 LQKENI. The germline V and J ends were trimmed by 2 bases and 2 bases, with 7 bases remaining between them. The CDR3 spans 15 residues. CDR3 DNA: TGTGCCAGCTCACCAAAAGAGCCCTATAATTCACCCCTCCACTTT. It translates to CASSPKEPYNSPLHF.

This chain links TRBV7-9 with TRBJ2-5; 8 bases line up with TRBD2. Germline CDR1 and CDR2: SEHNR and FQNEAQ (reference sequence). There are 16 residues in the CDR3. V shed 0 bases and J 1 base; nucleotides not matched to a gene: 4. The CDR3 DNA follows: TGTGCCAGCAGCTTAGCCCGGGGGGGTATCCAAGAGACCCAGTACTTC. This sequence encodes CASSLARGGIQETQYF. The variable domain in full, with the rest retrieved from reference TRBV7-9 and TRBJ2-5, is DTGVSQNPRHKITKRGQNVTFRCDPISEHNRLYWYRQTLGQGPEFLTYFQNEAQLEKSRLLSDRFSAERPKGSFSTLEIQRTEQGDSAMYLCASSLARGGIQETQYFGPGTRLLVL.